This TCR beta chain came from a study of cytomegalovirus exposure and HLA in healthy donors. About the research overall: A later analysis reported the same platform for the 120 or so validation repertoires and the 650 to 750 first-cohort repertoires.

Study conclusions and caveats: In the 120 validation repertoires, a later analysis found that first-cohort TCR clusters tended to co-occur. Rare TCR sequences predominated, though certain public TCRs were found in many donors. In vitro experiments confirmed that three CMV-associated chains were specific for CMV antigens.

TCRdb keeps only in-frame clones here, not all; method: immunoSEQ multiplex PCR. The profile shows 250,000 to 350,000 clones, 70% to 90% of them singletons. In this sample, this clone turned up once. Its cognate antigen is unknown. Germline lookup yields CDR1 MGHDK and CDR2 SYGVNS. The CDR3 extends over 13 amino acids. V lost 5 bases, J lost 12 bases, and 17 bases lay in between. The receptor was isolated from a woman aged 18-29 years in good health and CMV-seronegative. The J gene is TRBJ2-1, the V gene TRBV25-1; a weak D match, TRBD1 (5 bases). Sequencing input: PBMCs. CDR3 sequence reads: CASSYLVGPRQFF. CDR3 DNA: TGTGCCAGCAGTTACCTCGTGGGGCCGCGGCAGTTCTTC.